What follows is one T cell receptor beta chain and its context. This entry belongs to a study of blood T cell repertoires in COVID-19. On the study more broadly: Acute-phase and convalescent COVID-19 samples originated in the United States, Italy and Spain.

Original analysis: Estimated nucleated cell counts came from reference gene primer amplification. Produced via immunoSEQ multiplex PCR; TCRdb's table is partial and in-frame only. V and J calls and clone size are as listed in that table; D and trimming were resolved from the DNA. This sample yields over 50,000 clones, of which 75% to 95% are seen a single time; roughly 6% belongs to the top ten. This CDR3 has 13 amino acids. V shed 5 bases, J shed 5 bases, and the junction held 3 bases outside the gene matches. The sequence derives from a man aged 45-65 years with active COVID-19. The sample consisted of peripheral blood. J is TRBJ2-3 and V is TRBV12-3 or TRBV12-4; TRBD2 agrees at 8 bases. In DNA form, the CDR3 reads TGTGCCAGCAGTATCCTAGCGGGAGATACGCAGTATTTT. Translated, it gives CASSILAGDTQYF.